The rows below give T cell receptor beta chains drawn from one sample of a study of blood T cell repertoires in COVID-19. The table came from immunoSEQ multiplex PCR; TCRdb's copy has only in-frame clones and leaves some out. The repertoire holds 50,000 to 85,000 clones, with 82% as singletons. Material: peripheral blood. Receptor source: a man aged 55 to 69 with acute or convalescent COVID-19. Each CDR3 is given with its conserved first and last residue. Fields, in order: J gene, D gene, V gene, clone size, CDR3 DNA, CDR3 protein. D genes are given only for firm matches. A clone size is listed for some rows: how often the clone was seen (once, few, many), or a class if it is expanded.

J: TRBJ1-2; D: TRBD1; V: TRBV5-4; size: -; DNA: TGTGCCAGCAGCCCAAGACAAGGGACAGGGAAAGGCTACACCTTC; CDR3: CASSPRQGTGKGYTF
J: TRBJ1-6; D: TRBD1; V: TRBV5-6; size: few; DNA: TGTGCCAGCAGCTTAGAGACAGGGGGGACGTCACCCCTCCACTTT; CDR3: CASSLETGGTSPLHF
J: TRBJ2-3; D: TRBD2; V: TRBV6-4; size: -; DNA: TGTGCCAGCAGTGCGTACGGGGGGAACACAGATACGCAGTATTTT; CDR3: CASSAYGGNTDTQYF
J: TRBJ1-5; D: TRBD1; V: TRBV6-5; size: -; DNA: TGTGCCAGCAGTTACGGGGGACAGGGTGATCAGCCCCAGCATTTT; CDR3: CASSYGGQGDQPQHF
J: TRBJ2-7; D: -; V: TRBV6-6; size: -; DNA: TGTGCCAGCAGTTACTTGGGGCCCCCCTACGAGCAGTACTTC; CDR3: CASSYLGPPYEQYF
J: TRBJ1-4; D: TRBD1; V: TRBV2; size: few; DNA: TGTGCCAGCAGGATGGGGATTTATATCCGGGACAGGGGGCCGGATGAAAAACTGTTTTTT; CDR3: CASRMGIYIRDRGPDEKLFF
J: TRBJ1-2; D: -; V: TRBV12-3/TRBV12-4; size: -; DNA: TGTGCCAGTAACCAAACGTTGAGCCCTTGCTCCTTC; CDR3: CASNQTLSPCSF
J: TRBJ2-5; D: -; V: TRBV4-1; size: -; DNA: TGCGCCAGCAGCCAAAGTGGCTGGGAGACCCAGTACTTC; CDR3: CASSQSGWETQYF
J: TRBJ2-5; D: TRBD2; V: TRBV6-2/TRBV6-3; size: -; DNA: TGTGCCAGCAGTTACCGCCGGGGCGGGGGAACCCCCCAAGAGACCCAGTACTTC; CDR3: CASSYRRGGGTPQETQYF
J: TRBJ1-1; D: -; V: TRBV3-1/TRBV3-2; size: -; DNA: TGTGCCAGCAGCCAAGATATGACAGCTATGAACACTGAAGCTTTCTTT; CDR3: CASSQDMTAMNTEAFF
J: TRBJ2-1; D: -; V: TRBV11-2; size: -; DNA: TGTGCCAGCAGCTTAGATAGCAATGAGCAGTTCTTC; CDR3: CASSLDSNEQFF
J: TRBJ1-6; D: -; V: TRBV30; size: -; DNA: TGTGCCTCTCAGGGGCTGGTTGGTTCACCCCTCCACTTT; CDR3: CASQGLVGSPLHF
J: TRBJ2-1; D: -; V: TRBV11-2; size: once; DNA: TGTGCCAGCAGCTTAGAGAATCTACGCACGAGCTCCTACAATGAGCAGTTCTTC; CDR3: CASSLENLRTSSYNEQFF
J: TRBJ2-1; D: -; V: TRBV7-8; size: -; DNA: TGTGCCAGCAGCTTATGGGCCGAAGGGAGATCCTACAATGAGCAGTTCTTC; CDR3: CASSLWAEGRSYNEQFF
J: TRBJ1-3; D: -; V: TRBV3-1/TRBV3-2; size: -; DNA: TGTGCCAGCAGCCAACTCACAGGGTCAGGATTATCTGGAAACACCATATATTTT; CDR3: CASSQLTGSGLSGNTIYF
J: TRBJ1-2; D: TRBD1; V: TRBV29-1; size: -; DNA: TGCAGCGTTGAAGATCGGCACAGGGGGCAGCTCGGCTACACCTTC; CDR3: CSVEDRHRGQLGYTF
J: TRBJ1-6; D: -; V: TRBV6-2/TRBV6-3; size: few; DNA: TGTGCCAGCAGTTCCCCACCCAGGAGGCCGCAGAGTTCACCCCTCCACTTT; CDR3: CASSSPPRRPQSSPLHF
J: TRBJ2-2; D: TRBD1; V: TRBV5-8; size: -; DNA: TGTGCCAGCAGCTTGGGGACAGGGTCGAACACCGGGGAGCTGTTTTTT; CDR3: CASSLGTGSNTGELFF
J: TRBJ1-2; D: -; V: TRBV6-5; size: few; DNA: TGTGCCAGCACGGTGGGGGGCTATGGCTACACCTTC; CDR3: CASTVGGYGYTF
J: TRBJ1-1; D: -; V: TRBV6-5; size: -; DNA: TGTGCCAGCAGTTACCCAGGGTGGGGTGAAGCTTTCTTT; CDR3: CASSYPGWGEAFF
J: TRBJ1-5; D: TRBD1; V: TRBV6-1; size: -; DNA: TGTGCCAGCAGTGACCTTGGACAGGGGGCTCTGCCCCAGCATTTT; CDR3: CASSDLGQGALPQHF
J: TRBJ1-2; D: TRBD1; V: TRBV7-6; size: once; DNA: TGTGCCAGCAGCCCGGACAGGGGGCGGACCTCCTATGGCTACACCTTC; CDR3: CASSPDRGRTSYGYTF
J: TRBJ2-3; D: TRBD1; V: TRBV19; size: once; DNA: TGTGCCAGTAGCTCGGGACAGGGTAACCCAGATACGCAGTATTTT; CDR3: CASSSGQGNPDTQYF
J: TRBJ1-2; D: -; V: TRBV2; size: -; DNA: TGTGCCAGCAACGCGGATTCGACCTATGGCTACACCTTC; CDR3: CASNADSTYGYTF
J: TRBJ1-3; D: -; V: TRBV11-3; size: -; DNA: TGTGCCAGCAAGGCAGGTCCCTCTGGAAACACCATATATTTT; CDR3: CASKAGPSGNTIYF
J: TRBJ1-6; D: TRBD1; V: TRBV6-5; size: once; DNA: TGTGCCAGCAGACCCCCGGGACAGAATAATTCACCCCTCCACTTT; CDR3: CASRPPGQNNSPLHF
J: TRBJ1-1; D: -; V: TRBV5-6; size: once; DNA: TGTGCCAGCACTCCCTACAGGTCCGCTGAAGCTTTCTTT; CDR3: CASTPYRSAEAFF
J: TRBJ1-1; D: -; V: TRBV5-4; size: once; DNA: TGTGCCAGCAGCTTTTGGGGGGACACTGAAGCTTTCTTT; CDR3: CASSFWGDTEAFF
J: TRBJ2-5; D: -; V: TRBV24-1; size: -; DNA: TGTGCCACCAGTGATTTTCGGGAAGAGACCCAGTACTTC; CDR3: CATSDFREETQYF
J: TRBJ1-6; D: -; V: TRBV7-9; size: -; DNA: TGTGCCAGCAACCTAGGGGGAGATAATTCACCCCTCCACTTT; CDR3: CASNLGGDNSPLHF
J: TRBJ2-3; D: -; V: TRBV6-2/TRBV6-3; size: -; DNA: TGTGCCAGCAGTCCGCTGATGGGCAGACGCACAGATACGCAGTATTTT; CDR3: CASSPLMGRRTDTQYF
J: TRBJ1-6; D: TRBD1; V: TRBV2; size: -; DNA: TGTGCCAGCAGTGAAGCTATCTTTGGGACAGATAATTCACCCCTCCACTTT; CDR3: CASSEAIFGTDNSPLHF
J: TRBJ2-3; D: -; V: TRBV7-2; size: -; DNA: TGTGCCAGCAGCTTAGTACGCGGGACGGACACAGATACGCAGTATTTT; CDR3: CASSLVRGTDTDTQYF
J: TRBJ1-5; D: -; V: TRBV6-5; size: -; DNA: TGTGCCAGCAGCGCACAGGAGCACAATCAGCCCCAGCATTTT; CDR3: CASSAQEHNQPQHF
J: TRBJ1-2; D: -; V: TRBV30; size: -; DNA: TGTGCCTGGAGTGGGAACAGCGGACGCTATGGCTACACCTTC; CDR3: CAWSGNSGRYGYTF
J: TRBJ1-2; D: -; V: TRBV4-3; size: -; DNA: TGCGCCAGCAGCCAAGATACAGGGAGCTATGGCTACACCTTC; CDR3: CASSQDTGSYGYTF
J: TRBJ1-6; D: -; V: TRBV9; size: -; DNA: TGTGCCAGCAGCTCTCGGGACCGGGGCGGGGGTCCCCTCCACTTT; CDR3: CASSSRDRGGGPLHF
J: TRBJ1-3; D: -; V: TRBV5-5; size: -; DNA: TGTGCCAGCAGCTTAAGCGTTTATGAAAACACCATATATTTT; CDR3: CASSLSVYENTIYF
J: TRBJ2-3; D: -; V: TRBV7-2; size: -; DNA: TGTGCCAGCAGCGCAACAGGGATGGGCACAGATACGCAGTATTTT; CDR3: CASSATGMGTDTQYF
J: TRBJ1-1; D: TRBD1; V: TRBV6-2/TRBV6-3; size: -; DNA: TGTGCCAGCAGTACACAGGGGATGACTGAAGCTTTCTTT; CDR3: CASSTQGMTEAFF
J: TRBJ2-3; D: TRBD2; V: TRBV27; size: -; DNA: TGTGCCAGCAGTTTATACCCACTAGCGGGGACTAGCACAGATACGCAGTATTTT; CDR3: CASSLYPLAGTSTDTQYF
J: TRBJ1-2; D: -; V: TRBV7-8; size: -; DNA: TGTGCCAGCAGCCCGGACAGAGCCTCATATGGCTACACCTTC; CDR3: CASSPDRASYGYTF
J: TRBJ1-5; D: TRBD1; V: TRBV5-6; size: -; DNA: TGTGCCAGCAGCTTGAATATAGTCGCGGGACAGGGAGATCAGCCCCAGCATTTT; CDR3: CASSLNIVAGQGDQPQHF
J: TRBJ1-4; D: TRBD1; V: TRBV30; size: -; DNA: TGTGCCTGGAGTACCCGGGACAGGGGAAGACTTGTTGAAAAACTGTTTTTT; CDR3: CAWSTRDRGRLVEKLFF
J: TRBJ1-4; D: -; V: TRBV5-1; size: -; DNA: TGCGCCAGCAGCCCCAACCTACAGGGAACTAATGAAAAACTGTTTTTT; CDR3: CASSPNLQGTNEKLFF
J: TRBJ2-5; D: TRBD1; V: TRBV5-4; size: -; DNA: TGTGCCATCCCCGGGACAGGCCAAGAGACCCAGTACTTC; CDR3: CAIPGTGQETQYF
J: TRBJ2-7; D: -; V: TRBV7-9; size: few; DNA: TGTGCCAGCAGCTTAAGGGGCTACGAGCAGTACTTC; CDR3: CASSLRGYEQYF
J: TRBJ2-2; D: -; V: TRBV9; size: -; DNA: TGTGCCAGCAGCGTAGTAGGTCGGGGCACCGGGGAGCTGTTTTTT; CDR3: CASSVVGRGTGELFF
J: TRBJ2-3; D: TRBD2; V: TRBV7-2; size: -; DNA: TGTGCCAGCAGCTTAGCGGCTAGCGGGGGGGCAAATACGCAGTATTTT; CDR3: CASSLAASGGANTQYF
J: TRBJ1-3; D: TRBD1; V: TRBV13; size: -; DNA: TGTGCCAGCAGCTTAGTCGAGTTTTCAGGGGGCGTTTATGGAAACACCATATATTTT; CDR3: CASSLVEFSGGVYGNTIYF
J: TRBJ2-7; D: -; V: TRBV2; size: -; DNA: TGTGCCAGCAGTGATACCTACGAGCAGTACTTC; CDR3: CASSDTYEQYF
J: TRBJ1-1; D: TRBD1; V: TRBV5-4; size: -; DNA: TGTGCCAGCAGCGTTTCCGGGACAGGGGCCGGGGCTGAAGCTTTCTTT; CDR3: CASSVSGTGAGAEAFF
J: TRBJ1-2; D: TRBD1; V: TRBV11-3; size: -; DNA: TGTGCCAGCAGCTTGAGGCCCGGGACAGGGTATGGCTACACCTTC; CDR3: CASSLRPGTGYGYTF
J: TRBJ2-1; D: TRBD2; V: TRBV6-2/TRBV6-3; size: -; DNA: TGTGCCAGCAGTTACTCGATTACTAGCGGGGGGTACAATGAGCAGTTCTTC; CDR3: CASSYSITSGGYNEQFF
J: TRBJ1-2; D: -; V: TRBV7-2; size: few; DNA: TGTGCCAGCAGCGGCCGGACAGTTCGCTATGGCTACACCTTC; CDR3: CASSGRTVRYGYTF
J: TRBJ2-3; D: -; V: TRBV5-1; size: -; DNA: TGCGCCAGCAGCTCAAGCATTACAGATACGCAGTATTTT; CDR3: CASSSSITDTQYF
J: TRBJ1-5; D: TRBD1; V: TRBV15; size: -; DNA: TGTGCCACCAGCAGGAGGACAGGGGGCGACGGCAATCAGCCCCAGCATTTT; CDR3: CATSRRTGGDGNQPQHF
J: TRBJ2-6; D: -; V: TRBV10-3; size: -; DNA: TGTGCCATCAGTGCGAGCTCTGGGGCCAACGTCCTGACTTTC; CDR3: CAISASSGANVLTF